The sequence of this TCR beta chain was determined in a study of blood T cell repertoires in COVID-19 (dated by TCRdb to 2020 to 2021). A note on the overall study: Samples from collaborators originated in the United States, Italy and Spain and spanned both the acute and convalescent phases of COVID-19. The dataset comprised deeply sampled blood TCRbeta repertoires from subjects exposed to, actively infected with, or recovered from COVID-19. Nearly every sample came with metadata listing a de-identified subject ID, COVID-19 status, age in years and sex. The material from the prospective study consisted of cDNA or gDNA derived from T cells, B-cell-depleted T cells, or PBMCs. Where available, HLA class I and class II types were obtained from metadata supplied by the sample provider rather than from assay-based typing. The repertoires were made available in a free public database intended to serve as a resource for research on the immune response to SARS-CoV-2. Samples came from the ongoing ImmuneRACE study (first 160 participants) plus 1,254 subjects from 6 global collaborators. The research as a whole found: How much clinical and demographic metadata was included differed by source and by participant, and the metadata was provided uncurated.

Reading from cysteine to phenylalanine, the CDR3 counts 13 amino acids. Kept here is only the CDR3 DNA, which spans 39 bases and is read in frame from base 1. The germline V gene gives CDR1 as SGDLS and CDR2 as YYNGEE. A distance of 5 bases separates the germline ends of V and J, which lose 0 bases and 4 bases respectively. The sample holds one count of this clone. Its antigen remains undetermined. Per-nucleotide qualities are absent, and no much larger clonotype sits a single base away. TCRbeta CDR3 regions were amplified from genomic DNA using the immunoSEQ Assay, a bias-controlled multiplex PCR. In the original analysis: Within the assay, amplification of reference gene primers was used to estimate how many nucleated cells each sample contained. To quantify the absolute abundance of each unique TCRbeta CDR3 rearrangement, sequence reads were collapsed and filtered. For each sample, productive Simpson clonality was calculated by taking the square root of Simpson's diversity index across productive rearrangements. TCRdb holds this immuneACCESS table with in-frame rearrangements only. Some clones are missing; in checked studies, unresolved V genes explain under half, and the rest has no known cause. D and trimming were read from the DNA, whereas the V and J calls and clone size are those reported in that table. Within this sample are 200,000 or so clones, with 88% of them counted one time only. The ten biggest clones cover just over 2.5% of the sample.

Participants in the prospective study were aged roughly 18 to 100 years, lived in 20 to 25 United States geographic areas, and enrolled through a virtual design. In the prospective study, cohorts were assigned on the basis of participant-reported clinical history obtained from a screening survey and a study questionnaire. Recovered participants in ImmuneRACE Cohort 3 were defined as having two consecutive negative NP/OP PCR tests, clearance from a healthcare professional, or resolution of symptoms. Each participant in the prospective study had whole blood, serum and a nasopharyngeal or oropharyngeal swab collected by mobile phlebotomists. Participants in the prospective study had the option to provide additional blood draws and questionnaires over a 2-month period. Blood samples from the prospective study were shipped frozen or at room temperature prior to DNA extraction.

The V and J segments used are TRBV9 and TRBJ2-1; the D gene lacks a confident call. This TCR was sampled from a woman in her thirties who had recovered from COVID-19. Sequenced sample: PBMCs or T cells enriched from blood (not recorded which). The CDR3 protein sequence reads: CASSVDLYNEQFF. The DNA sequence is TGTGCCAGCAGCGTAGACCTATACAATGAGCAGTTCTTC. Where the CDR3 stops, the reference TRBV9 and TRBJ2-1 genes take over; the full variable domain is DSGVTQTPKHLITATGQRVTLRCSPRSGDLSVYWYQQSLDQGLQFLIQYYNGEERAKGNILERFSAQQFPDLHSELNLSSLELGDSALYFCASSVDLYNEQFFGPGTRLTVL.